This T cell receptor beta chain is from a study of blood T cells in healthy people across ages. The CDR3 spans 15 residues. Trimming removed 5 bases from V and 4 bases from J; junction bases left unmatched: 7. The germline V gene has CDR1 MDHEN and CDR2 SYDVKM. Primers used in a second PCR of roughly 6 to 12 cycles were a sample-barcoded 5' primer and a J-beta primer mix. In TCRdb, the 5' RACE reads were re-called with MiXCR into one record per CDR3 protein. The data show about 1,400,000 distinct CDR3 sequences, around 59% seen once. The sequence derives from a man aged 18 to 30 in good health. Sequences were obtained from blood. The chain recombines TRBV28 with TRBJ2-1, with 8 nucleotides matching TRBD2. Written as DNA, the CDR3 is TGTGCCAGCAGTCAAAGCGGGGGAGCTTACAATGAGCAGTTCTTC. Protein: CASSQSGGAYNEQFF.